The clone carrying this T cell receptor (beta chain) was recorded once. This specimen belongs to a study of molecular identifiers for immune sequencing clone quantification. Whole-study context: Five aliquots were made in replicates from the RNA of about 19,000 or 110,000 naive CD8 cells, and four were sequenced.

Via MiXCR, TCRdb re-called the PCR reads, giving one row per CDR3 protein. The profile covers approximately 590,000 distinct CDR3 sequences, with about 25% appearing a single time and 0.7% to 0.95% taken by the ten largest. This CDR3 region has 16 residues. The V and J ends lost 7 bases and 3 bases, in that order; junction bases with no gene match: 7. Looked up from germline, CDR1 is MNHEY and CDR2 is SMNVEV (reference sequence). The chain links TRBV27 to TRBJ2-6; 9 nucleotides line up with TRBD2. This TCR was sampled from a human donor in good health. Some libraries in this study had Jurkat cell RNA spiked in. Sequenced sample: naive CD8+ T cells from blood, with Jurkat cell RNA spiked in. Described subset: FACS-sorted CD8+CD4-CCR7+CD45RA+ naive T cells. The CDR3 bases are TGTGCCAGCAAACCTAGCGGGGCGTTTGGGGCCAACGTCCTGACTTTC. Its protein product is CASKPSGAFGANVLTF.